This entry features one TCR beta chain sequence. This entry is derived from a study of OX40 agonist ivuxolimab in advanced cancers. Study-level information: Patients were treated with intravenous ivuxolimab, dosed at 0.01 to 10 mg/kg and infused every 2 weeks. Of the patients, three showed partial responses, one with hepatocellular carcinoma and two with cutaneous melanoma. Mean age approximately 59 years, range roughly 20 to 85; roughly 82% male.

With autoimmune disease history or systemic immunosuppression, patients were excluded. The CDR3 is 11 amino acids. Losses at the gene ends were 4 bases for V and 11 bases for J; bases not matched to a gene: 3. Germline CDR1 and CDR2: MDHEN and SYDVKM. Assay: immunoSEQ multiplex PCR; the TCRdb copy retains only in-frame clones and omits some. The table lists about 98,000 clones, roughly 85% of them singletons, with approximately 0.5% in the top ten. The clonotype comes from an adult with an advanced solid tumor such as melanoma, head and neck, liver or kidney cancer. This material consisted of CD4+ or CD8+ T cells sorted from blood, taken in a trial of the OX40 agonist ivuxolimab. The chain couples TRBV28 to TRBJ1-1; 8 bases match TRBD1. In DNA, the CDR3 is TGTGCCAGCAGTTGGGGACAGGCCGCTTTCTTT. Its protein product is CASSWGQAAFF.